Following are 6 T cell receptor beta chains from one sample sequenced in a study of T cells in Graves' hyperthyroidism and ophthalmopathy. The investigators amplified TCR beta CDR3 regions from RNA transcripts. The primer set for the first-round RT-PCR of the TCR CDR3 was HTBI. TCRdb re-called the multiplex PCR reads through MiXCR, storing one row per CDR3 protein. The data show 250,000 to 300,000 distinct CDR3 sequences, about 17% seen once. Material: blood. These receptor sequences come from a woman between 55 and 75 years old with Graves' ophthalmopathy.

This clonotype was counted ten times or more. The chain combines TRBV12-3 or TRBV12-4 with TRBJ2-7; either TRBD1 or TRBD2 may supply D (5 bases each). The CDR3 sequence is 14 residues long. The V end lost 6 bases, the J end lost 2 bases, and 14 bases lay between the germline ends. CDR3 in DNA: TGTGCCAGCAGCTTTTCGGGACCTCCCTACGAGCAGTACTTC. It encodes CASSFSGPPYEQYF.

At least ten counts were recorded for this clonotype. The chain carries TRBV20-1 and TRBJ2-3, with D hard to call. The ends were cut back, 5 bases at V and 2 bases at J, with 17 bases in the middle. Germline loops: CDR1 DFQATT, CDR2 SNEGSKA (reference sequence). CDR3 length equals 15 residues. CDR3 coding DNA: TGCAGTGCTGGCGACGTAGCCTCTAACACAGATACGCAGTATTTT. Its protein is CSAGDVASNTDTQYF.

This clonotype has only a few counts. CDR3 loop: CASSLGQGFQETQYF. CDR3 DNA sequence: TGCGCCAGCAGCTTGGGTCAGGGGTTCCAAGAGACCCAGTACTTC. The chain has TRBV5-1 and TRBJ2-5; possibly TRBD1 for D (6 bases). Germline values: CDR1 SGHRS, CDR2 YFSETQ. Trimming left V 0 bases short and J 1 base short, with 10 bases between. The CDR3 sequence is 15 residues long.

This clonotype was counted only a few times. The CDR3 nucleotides read TGTGCCAGCAGTACCTTTCCAGTCCAGTACTTC. Its protein product is CASSTFPVQYF. The chain has TRBV6-2 or TRBV6-3 and TRBJ2-4; D gene uncertain. Germline CDR1 reads MNHEY; CDR2 reads SVGEGT. The CDR3 contains 11 residues. Trimming took 5 bases from V and 13 from J, leaving 12 bases between them.

This clonotype was seen at least ten times. V usage is TRBV10-3 and J usage is TRBJ2-7, with 9 positions matching TRBD1. The CDR3 is made up of 12 amino acids. The V gene end was trimmed by 5 bases and the J gene end by 6 bases; junction bases not matched to a gene: 2. The germline gives CDR1 ENHRY, CDR2 SYGVKD. CDR3 sequence reads: CAISTGGGEQYF. The CDR3 DNA follows: TGTGCCATCAGTACAGGGGGCGGCGAGCAGTACTTC.

The chain employs TRBV9 and TRBJ2-7, with D tentatively TRBD2 (6 bases). Between the trimmed V and J ends, which lost 4 bases and 6 bases, there was a span of 17 bases. In germline, CDR1 is SGDLS, CDR2 YYNGEE. The CDR3 consists of 14 residues. The DNA of the CDR3 is TGTGCCAGCAGCCCCGGGAGAGGAGAGGTCGAGCAGTACTTC. Its protein product is CASSPGRGEVEQYF.